This T cell receptor beta chain was sequenced in a study of T cells after yellow fever vaccination (dated by TCRdb to the late 2010s). A note on the overall study: The SMART-Seq v4 Ultra Low Input RNA kit was used to prepare libraries from fractions with low cell numbers. Two healthy male donors, one aged 18 to 29 and one aged 30 to 39 years, were included in the cohort. Bulk TCR alpha and beta repertoires were sequenced longitudinally to track T-cell clones before and after primary and booster YFV17D yellow fever vaccination. Blood was drawn at multiple timepoints before and after primary and secondary immunization, with bulk PBMC replicates and cell subsets isolated. What the authors observed across the whole study: Most clones expanded after primary vaccination were re-detected after the booster (almost 98% of CD4 and around 88% of CD8), suggesting broad memory maintenance. The secondary T-cell response was weaker than the primary response but faster, peaking on day 5 instead of day 15. Because abundant contaminating clonotypes from the bulk population could be contained in FACS-sorted repertoires, computational filtering was required. Because the study included only a couple of donors, the extent to which the findings can be generalized is limited. A small share of clonotypes occurred in both CD4 and CD8 compartments, likely arising from convergent recombination.

The instrument was an Illumina NovaSeq 6000. TCR cDNA was synthesized by 5'RACE template switching, which introduced a universal primer site and unique molecular identifiers. Priming of cDNA synthesis was performed from both the TCR alpha and TCR beta constant segments. Libraries were amplified in two PCR steps, with sample barcodes and sequencing adapters added in the second step. Sequencing of libraries was performed on Illumina HiSeq 2500 (2x100 bp) or NovaSeq (2x150 bp). Regarding the original processing steps: Demultiplexing of reads and collapsing into UMI consensus sequences were performed with MIGEC, and V(D)J alignment was carried out with MiXCR. Using edgeR on replicate PBMC samples, clonotypes were called vaccine-responding if FDR was below 0.01 and the log2 fold change was above 5 up to day 15. Each bulk clonotype received a CD4 or CD8 identity based on whether the sequenced CD4 or CD8 repertoire contained that clonotype at higher abundance. TCRdb reprocessing: public reads trimmed at Q25 with fastp, clones called with MiXCR, in-frame beta chains kept. Under each unique CDR3 protein, matching rows form one entry showing the most common genes and DNA. For this entry, the V and J calls and clone size follow TCRdb and not the study's own pipeline. This sample lists about 340,000 distinct CDR3 sequences; around 13% were detected once. The ten largest clones take up 2.5% to 4% of the sample.

The table lists this clonotype with many counts. The antigen this receptor binds is unknown. There are no base qualities to consult, and no much larger clone falls within one base. CDR1 and CDR2, looked up from the germline V gene, are SGHTA and FQGNSA. Measured from the cysteine to the phenylalanine, the CDR3 is 14 residues long. Just the 42-base CDR3 DNA is kept, in frame starting at base 1. V is shortened by 5 bases, J by 7 bases, and the region joining them spans 17 bases. The treatment or condition label of this sample denotes: live attenuated yellow fever vaccine strain. A standard Ficoll-Paque protocol was used to isolate PBMCs from peripheral blood. Dynabeads CD4 and CD8 positive selection kits were used to isolate CD4 and CD8 T-cell fractions. RNA was extracted with TriZol from bulk PBMCs, CD4 and CD8 fractions, and dextramer-positive and dextramer-negative fractions.

This chain joins TRBV7-2 to TRBJ1-1; the D gene is perhaps TRBD1, from 5 matching bases. The TCR was taken from a young man who received the YFV17D yellow fever vaccine. Here the sequenced sample was CD4+ T cells sorted from PBMCs, taken 15 days after the yellow fever booster vaccination. Read as DNA, the sequence is TGTGCCAGCAGCCCCCACGGGGGGTATGGTGAAGCTTTCTTT. Translated, it gives CASSPHGGYGEAFF.